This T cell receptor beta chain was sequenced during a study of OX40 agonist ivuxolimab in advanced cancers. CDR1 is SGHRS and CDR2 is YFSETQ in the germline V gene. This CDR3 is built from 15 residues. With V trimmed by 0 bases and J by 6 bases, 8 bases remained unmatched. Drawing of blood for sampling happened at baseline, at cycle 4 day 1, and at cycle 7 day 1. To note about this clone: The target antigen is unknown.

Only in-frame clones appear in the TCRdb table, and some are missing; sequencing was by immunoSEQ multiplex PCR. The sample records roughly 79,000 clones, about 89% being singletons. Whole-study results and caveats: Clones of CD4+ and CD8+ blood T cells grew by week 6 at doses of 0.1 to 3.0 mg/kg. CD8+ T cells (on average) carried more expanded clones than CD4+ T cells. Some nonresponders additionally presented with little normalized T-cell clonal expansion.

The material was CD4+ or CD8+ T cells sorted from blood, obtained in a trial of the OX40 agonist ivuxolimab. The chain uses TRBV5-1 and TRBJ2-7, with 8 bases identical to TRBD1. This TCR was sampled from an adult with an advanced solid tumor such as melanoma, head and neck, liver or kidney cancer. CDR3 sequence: CASSLAVRGLGEQYF. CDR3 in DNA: TGCGCCAGCAGCTTGGCCGTCAGGGGGCTGGGCGAGCAGTACTTC.